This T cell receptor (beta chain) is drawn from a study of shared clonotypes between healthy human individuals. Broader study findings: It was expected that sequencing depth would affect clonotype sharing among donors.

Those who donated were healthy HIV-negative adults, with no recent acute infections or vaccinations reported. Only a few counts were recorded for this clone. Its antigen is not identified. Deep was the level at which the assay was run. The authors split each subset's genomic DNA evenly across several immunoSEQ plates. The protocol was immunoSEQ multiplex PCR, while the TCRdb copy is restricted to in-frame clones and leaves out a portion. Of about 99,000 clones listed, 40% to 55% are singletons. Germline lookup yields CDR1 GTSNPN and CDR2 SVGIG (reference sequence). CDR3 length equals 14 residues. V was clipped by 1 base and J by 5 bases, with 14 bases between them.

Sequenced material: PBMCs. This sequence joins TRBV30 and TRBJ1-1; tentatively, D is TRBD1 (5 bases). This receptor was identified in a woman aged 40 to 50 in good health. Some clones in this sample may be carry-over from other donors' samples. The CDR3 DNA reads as TGTGCCTGGAGTGACGGGGGGACGGGGACTGAAGCTTTCTTT. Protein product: CAWSDGGTGTEAFF. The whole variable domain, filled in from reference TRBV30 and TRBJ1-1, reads SQTIHQWPATLVQPVGSPLSLECTVEGTSNPNLYWYRQAAGRGLQLLFYSVGIGQISSEVPQNLSASRPQDRQFILSSKKLLLSDSGFYLCAWSDGGTGTEAFFGQGTRLTVV.